The clone carrying this TCR beta chain was seen a handful of times. The CDR3 does not end in the conserved phenylalanine or tryptophan, so this is likely a read error. The PCR employed 60 Vbeta primers together with 13 Jbeta primers. Assay: immunoSEQ multiplex PCR; the TCRdb copy retains only in-frame clones and omits some. The table lists over 200,000 clones, roughly 70% of them singletons. The data stem from a study of cytomegalovirus exposure and HLA in healthy donors. The sequenced sample consisted of PBMCs. This clonotype was sampled from a woman aged 25 to 39 in good health and CMV-seronegative.

The CDR3 DNA is TGTGCCAGCAGTACAGGACAGATCATTGTCCCTGAAGCTTTCTTG. It specifies CASSTGQIIVPEAFL. The V gene is TRBV6-5, the J gene TRBJ1-1, with D possibly matching TRBD1 (6 bases). The V gene lost 5 bases and the J gene lost 6 bases, with 19 bases spanning the gap. There are 15 residues in the CDR3. Germline V gives CDR1 MNHEY, CDR2 SVGAGI.